This TCR beta chain originates from a study of cytomegalovirus exposure and HLA in healthy donors. J was trimmed by 5 bases and V by 4 bases; bases with no gene match: 8. The CDR3 totals 15 residues. Germline V lookup: CDR1 SGHRS, CDR2 YFSETQ. The PCR contained 60 Vbeta and 13 Jbeta primers. Only in-frame clones appear in the TCRdb table, and some are missing; sequencing was by immunoSEQ multiplex PCR. The repertoire holds under 150,000 clones, with around 77% as singletons. Findings and caveats of the study: Immune exposure information comprised only CMV serostatus. The study listed approximately 170 cytomegalovirus-associated TCR beta chains.

This clone was detected only once. The target antigen is unknown. The specimen was PBMCs. This sequence originates from a woman between 45 and 60 years old in good health and CMV-seronegative. The chain has TRBV5-1 and TRBJ1-4, with 7 bases matching TRBD1. Written as DNA, the CDR3 is TGCGCCAGCAGCCCGAGGGACAGCTCGAATGAAAAACTGTTTTTT. Its translation: CASSPRDSSNEKLFF. Filled out from reference TRBV5-1 and TRBJ1-4, the complete variable domain reads KAGVTQTPRYLIKTRGQQVTLSCSPISGHRSVSWYQQTPGQGLQFLFEYFSETQRNKGNFPGRFSGRQFSNSRSEMNVSTLELGDSALYLCASSPRDSSNEKLFFGSGTQLSVL.